This TCR beta chain derives from a study of cytomegalovirus exposure and HLA in healthy donors. Study-level information: One earlier analysis, a look at 150 million to 200 million T cells, found fewer than 140 million unique TCR beta sequences. Unique TCRs from HLA-typed donors, around 79 million of them, were held in an early data release.

The PCR made use of 60 Vbeta and 13 Jbeta primers. Profiled with immunoSEQ multiplex PCR; TCRdb holds only in-frame clones, not every one. The sample has about 130,000 clones, under 85% seen once. Whole-study findings and limits: CMV serostatus stood as the only immune exposure information on hand. CMV antigen specificity was confirmed in vitro for three CMV-associated chains.

This clone was counted between two and nine times. The antigen is unknown. Material: PBMCs. This sequence was found in a woman between 45 and 65 years old in good health and CMV-seropositive.

The CDR3 sequence: CASSRTAPGAFF. In DNA form, the CDR3 reads TGTGCCAGCAGCCGCACGGCCCCAGGGGCTTTCTTT. The chain joins TRBV11-2 to TRBJ1-1, with a possible D match to TRBD1 (5 bases). The CDR3 contains 12 residues. Germline CDR1 is SGHAT and CDR2 is FQNNGV. Trimming took off 5 bases at V and 11 bases at J, with 15 bases between the two ends.